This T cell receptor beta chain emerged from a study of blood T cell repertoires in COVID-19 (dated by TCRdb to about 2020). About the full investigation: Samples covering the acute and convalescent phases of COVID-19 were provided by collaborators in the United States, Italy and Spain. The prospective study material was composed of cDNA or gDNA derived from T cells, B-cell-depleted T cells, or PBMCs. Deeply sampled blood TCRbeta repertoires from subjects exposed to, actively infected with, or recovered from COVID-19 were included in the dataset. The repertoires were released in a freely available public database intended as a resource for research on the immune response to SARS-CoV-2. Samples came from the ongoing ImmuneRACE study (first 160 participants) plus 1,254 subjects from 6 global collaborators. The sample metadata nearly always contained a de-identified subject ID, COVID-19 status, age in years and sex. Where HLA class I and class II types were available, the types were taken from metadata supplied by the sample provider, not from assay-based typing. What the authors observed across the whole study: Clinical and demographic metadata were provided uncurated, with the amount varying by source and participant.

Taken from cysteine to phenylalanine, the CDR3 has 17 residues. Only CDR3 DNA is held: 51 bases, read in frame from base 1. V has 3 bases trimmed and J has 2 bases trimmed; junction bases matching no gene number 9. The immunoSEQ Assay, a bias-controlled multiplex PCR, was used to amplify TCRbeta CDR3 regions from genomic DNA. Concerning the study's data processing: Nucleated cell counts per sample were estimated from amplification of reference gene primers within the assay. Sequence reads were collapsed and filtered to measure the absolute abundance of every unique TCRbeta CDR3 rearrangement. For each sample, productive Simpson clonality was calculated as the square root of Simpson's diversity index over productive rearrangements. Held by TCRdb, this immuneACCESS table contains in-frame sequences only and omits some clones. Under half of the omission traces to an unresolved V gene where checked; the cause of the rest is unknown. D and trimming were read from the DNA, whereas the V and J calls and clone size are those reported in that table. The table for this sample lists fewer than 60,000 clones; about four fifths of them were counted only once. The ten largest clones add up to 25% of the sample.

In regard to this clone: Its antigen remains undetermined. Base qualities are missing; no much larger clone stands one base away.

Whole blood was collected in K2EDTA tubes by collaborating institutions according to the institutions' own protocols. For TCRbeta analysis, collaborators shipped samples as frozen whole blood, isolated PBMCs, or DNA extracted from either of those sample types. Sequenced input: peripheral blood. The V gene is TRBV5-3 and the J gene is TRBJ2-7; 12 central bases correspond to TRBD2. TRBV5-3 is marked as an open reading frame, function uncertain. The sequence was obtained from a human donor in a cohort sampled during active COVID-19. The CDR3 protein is CARSSRLAGVLPYEQYF. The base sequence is TGTGCCAGAAGCTCAAGACTAGCGGGAGTTTTGCCCTACGAGCAGTACTTC.